This TCR beta chain was obtained from a study of CD8 T cells in Susac syndrome. Findings and caveats of the study: It was acknowledged in the study that its TCR sequencing and HLA analysis involved a relatively small number of individuals.

Negative isolation was applied to CD8+ and CD4+ T cells, and FACS enrichment was applied to TEMRA cells. This CDR3 is 15 amino acids long. The ends lost 5 bases at V and 2 bases at J; junction bases unmatched: 4. The germline gives CDR1 PRHDT, CDR2 FYEKMQ (reference sequence). RNA in amounts of roughly 0.45 to 1 ug was reverse transcribed with random hexamers. The amplification used immunoSEQ multiplex PCR on TCR beta CDR3; it spanned 54 Vbeta and 13 Jbeta. TCRdb reprocessed the immunoSEQ multiplex PCR reads via MiXCR and lists one record per CDR3 protein. The repertoire holds more than 150,000 distinct CDR3 sequences, with about 94% as singletons. Concerning this clonotype: What it binds is not known.

The chain couples TRBV13 to TRBJ1-2; 11 bases are a match to TRBD1. The sample taken for sequencing was CD8+ T cells from PBMCs. The TCR originated in a human donor with multiple sclerosis. The CDR3 bases are TGTGCCAGCAGCCTCGGGGACAGGGGGAACTATGGCTACACCTTC. Protein: CASSLGDRGNYGYTF. Full variable domain (outside the CDR3, taken from reference TRBV13 and TRBJ1-2): AAGVIQSPRHLIKEKRETATLKCYPIPRHDTVYWYQQGPGQDPQFLISFYEKMQSDKGSIPDRFSAQQFSDYHSELNMSSLELGDSALYFCASSLGDRGNYGYTFGSGTRLTVV.